The 21 T cell receptor beta chains presented below share a single source sample, sequenced in a study of neoadjuvant anti-PD-1 for oral cavity cancer (dated by TCRdb to the early 2020s). Read against the paper, the sample's time point label means: after neoadjuvant nivolumab, at surgical resection. The receptor library was made with the immunoSEQ multiplex PCR assay. The immuneACCESS repertoire file appears here via TCRdb, limited to in-frame rearrangements. These files lack a portion of the clones; in checked studies, under half of the deficit traces to unresolved V genes, and the cause of the others is not known. This sample comprises roughly 13,000 clones, around 72% of them detected only once. The top ten hold approximately 2.8% of the sample. The specimen comprised PBMCs, sampled after nivolumab (anti-PD-1) treatment. These receptors were collected from a person between 40 and 85 years old with oral cavity squamous cell carcinoma.

The V and J genes are TRBV11-2 and TRBJ2-5, with D possibly matching TRBD2 (6 bases). V shed 3 bases and J shed 4 bases, with 12 bases lying between them. This CDR3 contains 14 residues. Looked up from germline, CDR1 is SGHAT and CDR2 is FQNNGV. The CDR3 bases are TGTGCCAGCAGCTTTGGAGGGGTCCGAGAGACCCAGTACTTC. Amino acids: CASSFGGVRETQYF.

The chain is built from TRBV7-9 and TRBJ2-5; possible D gene TRBD1, 6 bases. Looked up from germline, CDR1 is SEHNR and CDR2 is FQNEAQ (reference sequence). Trimming cost V 5 bases and J 5 bases, with 18 bases left between them. This CDR3 contains 15 residues. For the CDR3, the DNA is TGTGCCAGCAGCCAAGACAGGTCGTCTGGGGAGACCCAGTACTTC. Amino acids: CASSQDRSSGETQYF.

V and J are TRBV6-5 and TRBJ2-5; 13 bases match TRBD2. The CDR3 is 16 residues long. With V trimmed by 4 bases and J by 5 bases, 7 bases remained unmatched. In germline, CDR1 is MNHEY, CDR2 SVGAGI. The DNA of the CDR3 is TGTGCCAGCAGTTTGGGACTAGCGGGACTGGGGGAGACCCAGTACTTC. Amino acid sequence: CASSLGLAGLGETQYF.

CDR3 nucleotides: TGTGCCAGCAGCTTGGTTCCTAGCGGGACCTACGAGCAGTACTTC. It specifies CASSLVPSGTYEQYF. The V call is TRBV5-4, the J call TRBJ2-7; 9 bases match TRBD2. Germline lookup yields CDR1 SGHNT and CDR2 YYREEE (reference sequence). The V and J ends lost 0 bases and 2 bases, in that order; junction bases with no gene match: 3. The CDR3 covers 15 residues.

This chain links TRBV25-1 with TRBJ1-5; possibly TRBD1 for D (5 bases). The CDR3 extends over 13 amino acids. V was cut by 2 bases and J by 5 bases, with 7 bases left in between. The V gene's germline CDR1 is MGHDK and CDR2 SYGVNS. CDR3 sequence reads: CASSEQGYQPQHF. The CDR3 nucleotides are TGTGCCAGCAGTGAACAGGGCTATCAGCCCCAGCATTTT.

This clone was seen only a few times. This sequence joins TRBV5-6 and TRBJ2-6, with TRBD1 as a possible D gene (6 bases). The CDR3 is 17 amino acids. Germline V gene lookup returns CDR1 SGHDT and CDR2 YYEEEE. The V gene lost 4 bases and the J gene lost 1 base, with 15 bases spanning the gap. CDR3 region: CASSSIPRGSGANVLTF. CDR3 bases: TGTGCCAGCAGCAGTATACCGAGGGGGTCTGGGGCCAACGTCCTGACTTTC.

This clone turned up a few times. The chain couples TRBV19 to TRBJ2-1; TRBD2 matches 14 bases. Trimming at V came to 4 bases and at J to 6 bases, leaving 11 bases not matched to a gene. CDR3 length: 18 residues. Germline loops: CDR1 LNHDA, CDR2 SQIVND (reference sequence). The CDR3: CASSNNLGGLAGVNEQFF. The CDR3 DNA sequence: TGTGCCAGTAGTAACAACCTGGGGGGACTAGCGGGAGTCAATGAGCAGTTCTTC.

This clone was found a few times. The rearrangement joins TRBV5-4 to TRBJ1-1; D unclear. The CDR3 runs 15 residues. Between the trimmed V and J ends, which lost 0 bases and 4 bases, there was a span of 13 bases. CDR1 is SGHNT and CDR2 is YYREEE in the germline V gene (reference sequence). DNA for the CDR3: TGTGCCAGCAGCTTGGAGGCCCGGGGTAGCACTGAAGCTTTCTTT. Its translation is CASSLEARGSTEAFF.

The chain uses TRBV4-1 and TRBJ2-3, with 9 bases identical to TRBD2. CDR1 and CDR2 from the germline V gene are MGHRA and YSYEKL. This CDR3 is 17 amino acids long. J gave up 3 bases and V 0 bases, and 7 bases lay outside the gene matches. DNA for the CDR3: TGCGCCAGCAGCCAAGATGCCGGCGGGAGGGGGACAGATACGCAGTATTTT. Amino acids: CASSQDAGGRGTDTQYF.

This clone has only a few counts. V usage is TRBV9 and J usage is TRBJ1-2; TRBD1 might be the D (5 bases). Germline lookup yields CDR1 SGDLS and CDR2 YYNGEE. Trimming cost V 0 bases and J 5 bases, with 14 bases left between them. The CDR3 totals 15 residues. The CDR3, as DNA: TGTGCCAGCAGCGTAGGGGCAGGGCAACGGTATGGCTACACCTTC. Amino acid sequence: CASSVGAGQRYGYTF.

The V call is TRBV2, the J call TRBJ1-5, with D perhaps matching TRBD1 (5 bases). The V gene lost 6 bases and the J gene lost 4 bases, with 13 bases spanning the gap. The length of the CDR3 is 14 residues. The germline V gene encodes CDR1 SNHLY and CDR2 FYNNEI. The CDR3 DNA reads as TGTGCCAGCAGCGCCGTGGGGGGGAATCAGCCCCAGCATTTT. Amino acid sequence: CASSAVGGNQPQHF.

The chain has TRBV2 and TRBJ1-3, with D hard to call. Per germline, CDR1 SNHLY and CDR2 FYNNEI. The CDR3 covers 15 residues. V was cut by 2 bases and J by 4 bases, with 12 bases left in between. CDR3 residues: CASSESTGFGNTIYF. The CDR3 DNA sequence: TGTGCCAGCAGTGAATCTACCGGATTCGGAAACACCATATATTTT.

Written as DNA, the CDR3 is TGTGCCTCGGGGGCCTTCAACACGAATACGCAGTATTTT. It specifies CASGAFNTNTQYF. The chain is built from TRBV30 and TRBJ2-3; D tentatively fits TRBD1 or TRBD2 (6 bases each). V lost 7 bases and J lost 7, with 18 bases in between. The CDR3 consists of 13 residues. Germline V gives CDR1 GTSNPN, CDR2 SVGIG (reference sequence).

The genes are TRBV5-1 and TRBJ2-2; D gene uncertain. CDR3 length equals 13 residues. V lost 0 bases and J 5 bases, leaving 5 bases between the germline ends. The germline V gene has CDR1 SGHRS and CDR2 YFSETQ. CDR3 protein: CASSLGSTGELFF. In nucleotides, the CDR3 is TGCGCCAGCAGCTTGGGCAGTACCGGGGAGCTGTTTTTT.

J is TRBJ1-4 and V is TRBV6-5, with no clear D. CDR3 size: 16 residues. Trimming pared 1 base from V and 0 bases from J, leaving 9 bases between. The germline V gene encodes CDR1 MNHEY and CDR2 SVGAGI. DNA of the CDR3: TGTGCCAGCAGTTACTTCAGTCAGGCAACTAATGAAAAACTGTTTTTT. Translated, it gives CASSYFSQATNEKLFF.

The chain carries TRBV5-6 and TRBJ1-1, with D possibly TRBD1 on 5 matching bases. CDR3 length equals 15 residues. V lost 0 bases, J lost 0 bases, and 9 bases lay in between. In germline, CDR1 is SGHDT, CDR2 YYEEEE. The CDR3 nucleotides are TGTGCCAGCAGCTTGGGGGGGTTCCTGAACACTGAAGCTTTCTTT. Protein: CASSLGGFLNTEAFF.

This sequence joins TRBV29-1 and TRBJ1-5, with D possibly TRBD1 on 5 matching bases. CDR1 is SQVTM, CDR2 ANQGSEA, per germline. The CDR3 consists of 14 residues. The V gene lost 4 bases and the J gene lost 6 bases, with 16 bases spanning the gap. The CDR3 nucleotides read TGCAGCGTTGGAGCGGGGACGAATGGTCAGCCCCAGCATTTT. It is translated as CSVGAGTNGQPQHF.

The rearrangement joins TRBV5-6 to TRBJ1-1; D is possibly TRBD1 (6 bases). Germline assignment: CDR1 SGHDT and CDR2 YYEEEE. Trimming cost V 2 bases and J 8 bases, with 10 bases left between them. The CDR3 has 12 residues. The CDR3 sequence is CASSLQGTEAFF. The CDR3 DNA reads as TGTGCCAGCAGCTTACAGGGTACCGAAGCTTTCTTT.

This chain joins TRBV9 and TRBJ2-1, with 8 bases aligning to TRBD2. Trimming took 4 bases from V and 5 from J; bases not matched to a gene: 5. Germline assignment: CDR1 SGDLS and CDR2 YYNGEE. The CDR3 has 14 amino acids. DNA of the CDR3: TGTGCCAGCAGCCCGGAGGGACTAGACAATGAGCAGTTCTTC. This gives the protein CASSPEGLDNEQFF.

V and J are TRBV5-1 and TRBJ2-5; possible D gene TRBD1, 5 bases. Trimming stripped 5 bases from V and 2 bases from J, with 19 bases between. The length of the CDR3 is 16 residues. CDR1 and CDR2 (germline): SGHRS, YFSETQ. CDR3: CASRESAGFDQETQYF. The CDR3 bases are TGCGCCAGCAGGGAGTCCGCAGGGTTTGATCAAGAGACCCAGTACTTC.

Here the CDR3 reads CASSLMSAATNEKLFF. The CDR3 nucleotides are TGCGCCAGCAGCTTGATGTCAGCAGCAACTAATGAAAAACTGTTTTTT. The V call is TRBV5-1, the J call TRBJ1-4; D remains unclear. The germline V gene has CDR1 SGHRS and CDR2 YFSETQ. V lost 1 base and J lost 0, with 10 bases in between. The CDR3 runs 16 residues. Full variable domain (remainder filled in from reference TRBV5-1 and TRBJ1-4): KAGVTQTPRYLIKTRGQQVTLSCSPISGHRSVSWYQQTPGQGLQFLFEYFSETQRNKGNFPGRFSGRQFSNSRSEMNVSTLELGDSALYLCASSLMSAATNEKLFFGSGTQLSVL.